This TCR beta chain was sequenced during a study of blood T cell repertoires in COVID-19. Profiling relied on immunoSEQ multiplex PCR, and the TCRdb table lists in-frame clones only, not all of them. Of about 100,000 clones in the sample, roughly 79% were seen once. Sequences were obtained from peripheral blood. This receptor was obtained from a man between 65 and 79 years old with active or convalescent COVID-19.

CDR3 amino acids: CASSPDSTNYGYTF. The CDR3, as DNA: TGCGCCAGCAGCCCGGACAGCACCAACTATGGCTACACCTTC. The genes are TRBV5-1 and TRBJ1-2; maybe TRBD1 (6 bases). The ends were cut back, 4 bases at V and 2 bases at J, with 12 bases in the middle. The CDR3 loop spans 14 amino acids. CDR1 is SGHRS and CDR2 is YFSETQ in the germline V gene.